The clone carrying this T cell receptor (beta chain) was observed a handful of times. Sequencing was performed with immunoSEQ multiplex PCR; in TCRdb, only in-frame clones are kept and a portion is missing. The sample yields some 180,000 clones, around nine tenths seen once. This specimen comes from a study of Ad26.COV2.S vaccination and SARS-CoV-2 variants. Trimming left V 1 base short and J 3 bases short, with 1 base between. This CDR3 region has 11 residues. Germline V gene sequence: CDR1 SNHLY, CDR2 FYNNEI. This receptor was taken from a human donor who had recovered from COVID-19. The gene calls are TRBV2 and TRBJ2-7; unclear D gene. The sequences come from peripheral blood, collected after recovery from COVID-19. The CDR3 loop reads CASSEGYEQYF. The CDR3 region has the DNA TGTGCCAGCAGTGAAGGCTACGAGCAGTACTTC.